This is a list of T cell receptor beta chains from one sample in a study of OX40 agonist ivuxolimab in advanced cancers. TCRdb's table, derived via immunoSEQ multiplex PCR, lists solely in-frame clones and lacks some. The sample lists about 28,000 clones, 84% occurring once. The source material was CD4+ or CD8+ T cells sorted from blood, sampled in a trial of the OX40 agonist ivuxolimab. Source of these receptors: an adult with an advanced solid tumor such as melanoma, head and neck, liver or kidney cancer. Each CDR3 is given with its conserved first and last residue. A D gene is named only where the DNA matches it firmly. The listing skips clone size in some rows; elsewhere it reads once, few, many or a size class.

J gene: TRBJ1-1; clone size: -; V gene: TRBV7-9; D gene: -; CDR3 DNA: TGTGCCAGCACAACCGGGGGGGGCACTGAAGCTTTCTTT; CDR3 protein: CASTTGGGTEAFF
J gene: TRBJ1-1; clone size: -; V gene: TRBV27; D gene: TRBD1; CDR3 DNA: TGTGCCAGCAGTGTCGCCGGGACAGTGAACACTGAAGCTTTCTTT; CDR3 protein: CASSVAGTVNTEAFF
J gene: TRBJ1-1; clone size: -; V gene: TRBV5-1; D gene: -; CDR3 DNA: TGCGCCAGCAGCTCGACAGGGAACACTGAAGCTTTCTTT; CDR3 protein: CASSSTGNTEAFF
J gene: TRBJ1-4; clone size: -; V gene: TRBV10-3; D gene: TRBD1; CDR3 DNA: TGTGCCATCAGTGCCGAAGGGGGCCTGGGGGAAAAACTGTTTTTT; CDR3 protein: CAISAEGGLGEKLFF
J gene: TRBJ2-5; clone size: -; V gene: TRBV11-3; D gene: TRBD2; CDR3 DNA: TGTGCCAGCAGCTTCCGGGAGGGCCCCGAGACCCAGTACTTC; CDR3 protein: CASSFREGPETQYF
J gene: TRBJ2-7; clone size: -; V gene: TRBV7-8; D gene: TRBD1; CDR3 DNA: TGTGCCAGCAGCTTGGGACAGCCAGTTACGAAGCAGTACTTC; CDR3 protein: CASSLGQPVTKQYF
J gene: TRBJ2-7; clone size: few; V gene: TRBV4-2; D gene: -; CDR3 DNA: TGTGCCAGCAGCCAAGATAGGGACGAGCAGTACTTC; CDR3 protein: CASSQDRDEQYF
J gene: TRBJ1-1; clone size: -; V gene: TRBV4-3; D gene: -; CDR3 DNA: TGCGCCAGCAGCCAAGATCGGGCCTCGAACACTGAAGCTTTCTTT; CDR3 protein: CASSQDRASNTEAFF
J gene: TRBJ2-3; clone size: once; V gene: TRBV30; D gene: TRBD2; CDR3 DNA: TGTGCCTGGAGGGGGGGGAGGGAGGCAGATACGCAGTATTTT; CDR3 protein: CAWRGGREADTQYF
J gene: TRBJ1-1; clone size: -; V gene: TRBV7-6; D gene: -; CDR3 DNA: TGTGCCAGCAGCTTAGGCGGGCAGAACACTGAAGCTTTCTTT; CDR3 protein: CASSLGGQNTEAFF
J gene: TRBJ1-1; clone size: few; V gene: TRBV5-1; D gene: -; CDR3 DNA: TGCGCCAGCAGCTTAGAGTTGAACACTGAAGCTTTCTTT; CDR3 protein: CASSLELNTEAFF
J gene: TRBJ1-5; clone size: -; V gene: TRBV4-1; D gene: -; CDR3 DNA: TGCGCCAGCAGCCCCCTGGAAGGACAGACCCGTTGGGCCCAGCATTTT; CDR3 protein: CASSPLEGQTRWAQHF
J gene: TRBJ1-1; clone size: few; V gene: TRBV25-1; D gene: TRBD1; CDR3 DNA: TGTGCCAGCAGGTCGAACAGGGGGAGGACTGAAGCTTTCTTT; CDR3 protein: CASRSNRGRTEAFF
J gene: TRBJ2-5; clone size: once; V gene: TRBV27; D gene: -; CDR3 DNA: TGTGCCAGCAGTTTATACGGGGGAGAAGAGACCCAGTACTTC; CDR3 protein: CASSLYGGEETQYF
J gene: TRBJ2-3; clone size: -; V gene: TRBV5-1; D gene: TRBD2; CDR3 DNA: TGCGCCAGCAGCTTGATTAGCGGGGGGCCCACAGATACGCAGTATTTT; CDR3 protein: CASSLISGGPTDTQYF
J gene: TRBJ1-1; clone size: -; V gene: TRBV7-9; D gene: -; CDR3 DNA: TGTGCCAGCATCCCCAACGCCGGGGACACTGAAGCTTTCTTT; CDR3 protein: CASIPNAGDTEAFF
J gene: TRBJ1-1; clone size: -; V gene: TRBV5-1; D gene: -; CDR3 DNA: TGCGCCAGCAGCTTGGCGGGGGTTGGGGAGAGCACTGAAGCTTTCTTT; CDR3 protein: CASSLAGVGESTEAFF
J gene: TRBJ1-4; clone size: -; V gene: TRBV27; D gene: TRBD1; CDR3 DNA: TGTGCCAGCAGTCAAAGACAGGGGGCGAGGAATGAAAAACTGTTTTTT; CDR3 protein: CASSQRQGARNEKLFF
J gene: TRBJ1-4; clone size: -; V gene: TRBV4-1; D gene: TRBD1; CDR3 DNA: TGCGCCAGCAGCCAAGTATTTGATCGACAGGGAACACTGTTTTTT; CDR3 protein: CASSQVFDRQGTLFF
J gene: TRBJ2-1; clone size: -; V gene: TRBV5-1; D gene: -; CDR3 DNA: TGCGCCAGCAGCTTGGCAGTGGGATCGGACTTAAACAATGAGCAGTTCTTC; CDR3 protein: CASSLAVGSDLNNEQFF
J gene: TRBJ2-2; clone size: -; V gene: TRBV9; D gene: TRBD2; CDR3 DNA: TGTGCCAGCTCTTGGGGCGGGAGCAACACCGGGGAGCTGTTTTTT; CDR3 protein: CASSWGGSNTGELFF
J gene: TRBJ2-7; clone size: -; V gene: TRBV5-8; D gene: -; CDR3 DNA: TGTGCCAGCAGCACCGTATCCTACGAGCAGTACTTC; CDR3 protein: CASSTVSYEQYF
J gene: TRBJ2-7; clone size: few; V gene: TRBV19; D gene: -; CDR3 DNA: TGTGCCAGTAGTTCTGGCCCCGAGCAGTACTTC; CDR3 protein: CASSSGPEQYF
J gene: TRBJ2-2; clone size: -; V gene: TRBV9; D gene: -; CDR3 DNA: TGTGCCAGCAGCGTTTGGAGAGAGAACACCGGGGAGCTGTTTTTT; CDR3 protein: CASSVWRENTGELFF
J gene: TRBJ1-6; clone size: -; V gene: TRBV28; D gene: -; CDR3 DNA: TGTGCCAGCAGTTCCAGGGAAGGCTCCTATAATTCACCCCTCCACTTT; CDR3 protein: CASSSREGSYNSPLHF
J gene: TRBJ1-1; clone size: -; V gene: TRBV19; D gene: TRBD1; CDR3 DNA: TGTGCCAGTAGCTGGGACAGTGTGAACACTGAAGCTTTCTTT; CDR3 protein: CASSWDSVNTEAFF
J gene: TRBJ2-7; clone size: -; V gene: TRBV6-6; D gene: -; CDR3 DNA: TGTGCCAGCAGTTATTCTTTGGACAGTGCCTACGAGCAGTACTTC; CDR3 protein: CASSYSLDSAYEQYF
J gene: TRBJ1-4; clone size: few; V gene: TRBV7-9; D gene: TRBD1; CDR3 DNA: TGTGCCAGCAGCTCGCGGACAGGGGTTGAAAAACTGTTTTTT; CDR3 protein: CASSSRTGVEKLFF
J gene: TRBJ2-3; clone size: -; V gene: TRBV11-2; D gene: -; CDR3 DNA: TGTGCCAGCCTGGGTGATACGCAGTATTTT; CDR3 protein: CASLGDTQYF
J gene: TRBJ1-1; clone size: -; V gene: TRBV4-3; D gene: -; CDR3 DNA: TGCGCCAGCAGCCAAGACGGAGGGAACACTGAAGCTTTCTTT; CDR3 protein: CASSQDGGNTEAFF
J gene: TRBJ2-1; clone size: -; V gene: TRBV9; D gene: TRBD2; CDR3 DNA: TGTGCCAGCAGTGCGCGGGGGGGCTCCCACAATGAGCAGTTCTTC; CDR3 protein: CASSARGGSHNEQFF
J gene: TRBJ2-2; clone size: few; V gene: TRBV5-8; D gene: TRBD1; CDR3 DNA: TGTGCCAGCAGGAGGACAGGGGTTACCGGGGAGCTGTTTTTT; CDR3 protein: CASRRTGVTGELFF